Listed below are T cell receptor beta chains from one sample, sequenced in a study of T cells in Graves' hyperthyroidism and ophthalmopathy. MiXCR, applied by TCRdb to the multiplex PCR reads, yields one record per CDR3 protein. The sample records hundreds of thousands of distinct CDR3 sequences, roughly 15% being singletons. Sequenced material: blood. These TCRs come from a woman in her 40s with Graves' ophthalmopathy. Each CDR3 is given with its conserved first and last residue. A D gene is named only where the DNA matches it firmly. Part of the rows lack a size; the others show once, few, many or a class for expanded clones.

clone size,D gene,V gene,J gene,CDR3 protein,CDR3 DNA
many,TRBD1,TRBV15,TRBJ1-5,CATSKTGDQPQHF,TGTGCCACCAGCAAAACAGGGGATCAGCCCCAGCATTTT
few,.,TRBV24-1,TRBJ2-7,CATSDSGQIYEQYF,TGTGCCACCAGTGATTCGGGACAAATCTACGAGCAGTACTTC
.,.,TRBV12-3/TRBV12-4,TRBJ2-7,CASSSAIGSPYEQYF,TGTGCCAGCAGTTCCGCTATCGGGTCGCCCTACGAGCAGTACTTC
many,.,TRBV12-3/TRBV12-4,TRBJ1-3,CASSALQIDTIYF,TGTGCCAGCAGTGCGCTCCAAATCGACACCATATATTTT
many,TRBD2,TRBV6-5,TRBJ2-7,CASSYSKSGGPAEQYF,TGTGCCAGCAGTTACTCGAAGTCGGGAGGGCCGGCCGAGCAGTACTTC
.,TRBD1,TRBV20-1,TRBJ2-6,CSAGGQGVGANVLTF,TGCAGTGCTGGGGGACAGGGGGTTGGGGCCAACGTCCTGACTTTC
many,.,TRBV6-5,TRBJ2-7,CASSYSKSGLEDEQYF,TGTGCCAGCAGTTACTCGAAATCAGGACTCGAGGACGAGCAGTACTTC
many,.,TRBV6-1,TRBJ2-2,CASSQSGGELFF,TGTGCCAGCAGCCAGAGTGGCGGGGAGCTGTTTTTT
.,.,TRBV12-3/TRBV12-4,TRBJ2-5,CASSISRETQYF,TGTGCCAGCAGCATAAGTCGAGAGACCCAGTACTTC
few,.,TRBV2,TRBJ1-1,CASRRGDLNTEAFF,TGTGCCAGCAGGAGGGGGGATCTGAACACTGAAGCTTTCTTT
.,.,TRBV27,TRBJ1-2,CASSLNGHYGYTF,TGTGCCAGCAGTTTAAACGGACACTATGGCTACACCTTC
few,TRBD1,TRBV6-1,TRBJ1-2,CASRRGQDSYGYTF,TGTGCCAGCAGACGCGGACAGGACAGCTATGGCTACACCTTC